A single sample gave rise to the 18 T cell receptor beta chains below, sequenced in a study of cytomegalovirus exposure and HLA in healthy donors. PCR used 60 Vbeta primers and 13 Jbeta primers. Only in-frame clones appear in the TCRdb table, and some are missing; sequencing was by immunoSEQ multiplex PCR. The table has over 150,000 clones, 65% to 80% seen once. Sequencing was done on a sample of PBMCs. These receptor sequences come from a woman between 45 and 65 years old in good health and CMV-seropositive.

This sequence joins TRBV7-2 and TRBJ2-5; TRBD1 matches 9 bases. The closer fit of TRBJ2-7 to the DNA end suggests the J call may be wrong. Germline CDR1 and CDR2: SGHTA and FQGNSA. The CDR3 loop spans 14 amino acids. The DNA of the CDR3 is TGTGCCAGCAGCCCCTTGACAGGGGGCTACGAGCAGTACTTC. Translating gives CASSPLTGGYEQYF.

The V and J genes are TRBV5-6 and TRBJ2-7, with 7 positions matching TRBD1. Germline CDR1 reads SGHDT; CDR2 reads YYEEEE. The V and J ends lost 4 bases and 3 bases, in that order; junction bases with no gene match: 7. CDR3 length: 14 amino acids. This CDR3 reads CASSPGGTSYEQYF. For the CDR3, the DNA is TGTGCCAGCAGCCCAGGGGGAACGAGCTACGAGCAGTACTTC.

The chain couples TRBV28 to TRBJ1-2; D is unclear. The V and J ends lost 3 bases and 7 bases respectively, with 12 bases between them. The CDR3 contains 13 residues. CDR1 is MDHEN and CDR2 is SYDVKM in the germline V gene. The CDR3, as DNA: TGTGCCAGCAGTTTCCCCGCGAGGGCTGGCTACACCTTC. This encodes CASSFPARAGYTF.

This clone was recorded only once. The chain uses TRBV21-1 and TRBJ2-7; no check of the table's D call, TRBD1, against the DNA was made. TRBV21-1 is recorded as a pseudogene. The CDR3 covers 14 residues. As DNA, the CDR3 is TGTGCCAGCAGCCCCCGGGACAGGGTCTACGAGCAGTACTTC. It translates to CASSPRDRVYEQYF.

The CDR3 protein is CASSDHGHRAGDTQYF. The CDR3 DNA sequence: TGTGCCAGCAGTGATCACGGTCACAGGGCCGGGGATACGCAGTATTTT. The rearrangement joins TRBV6-1 to TRBJ2-3, with a tentative D call TRBD1 (6 bases). CDR3 length equals 16 residues. Trimming shortened V by 3 bases and J by 6 bases, and 19 bases separated the two germline ends. Germline loops: CDR1 MNHNS, CDR2 SASEGT.

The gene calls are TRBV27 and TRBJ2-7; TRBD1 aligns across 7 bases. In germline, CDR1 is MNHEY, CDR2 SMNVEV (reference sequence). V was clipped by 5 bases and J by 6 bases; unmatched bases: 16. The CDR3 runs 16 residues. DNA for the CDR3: TGTGCCAGCAGTACCCTTCCCACAGGGGATTCCCGCGAGCAGTACTTC. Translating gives CASSTLPTGDSREQYF.

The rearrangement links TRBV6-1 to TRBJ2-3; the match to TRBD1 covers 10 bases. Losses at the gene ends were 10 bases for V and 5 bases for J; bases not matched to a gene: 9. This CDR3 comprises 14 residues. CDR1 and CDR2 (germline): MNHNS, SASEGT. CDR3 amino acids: CAIHRDRGQDTQYF. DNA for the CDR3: TGTGCCATCCACCGGGACAGGGGCCAAGATACGCAGTATTTT.

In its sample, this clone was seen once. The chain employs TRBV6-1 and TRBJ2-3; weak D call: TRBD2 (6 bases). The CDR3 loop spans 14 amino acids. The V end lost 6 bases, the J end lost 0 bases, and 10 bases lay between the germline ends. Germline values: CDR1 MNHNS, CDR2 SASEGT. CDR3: CASRVGTSTDTQYF. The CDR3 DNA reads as TGTGCCAGCAGGGTAGGGACTAGCACAGATACGCAGTATTTT.

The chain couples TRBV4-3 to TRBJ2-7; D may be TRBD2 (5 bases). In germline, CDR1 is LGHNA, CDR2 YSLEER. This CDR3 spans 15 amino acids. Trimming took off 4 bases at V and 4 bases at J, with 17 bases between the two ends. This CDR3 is CASSRRPGVGYEQYF. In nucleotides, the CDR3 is TGCGCCAGCAGCCGTCGACCCGGGGTGGGGTACGAGCAGTACTTC.

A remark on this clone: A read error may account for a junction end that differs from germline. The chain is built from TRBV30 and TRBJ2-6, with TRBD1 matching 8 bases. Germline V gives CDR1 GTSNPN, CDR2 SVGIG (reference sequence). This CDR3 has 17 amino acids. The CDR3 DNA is TGTGCCTGGAGTCGGGACAGGACGCGCTCTGGGGCCAACGGCCTGACTTTC. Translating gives CAWSRDRTRSGANGLTF.

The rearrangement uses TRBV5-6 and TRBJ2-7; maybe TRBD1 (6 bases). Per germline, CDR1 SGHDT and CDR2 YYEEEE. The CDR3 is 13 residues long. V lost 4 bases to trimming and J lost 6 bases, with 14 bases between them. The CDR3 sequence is CASSPLQGTEQYF. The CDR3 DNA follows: TGTGCCAGCAGCCCACTGCAGGGGACCGAGCAGTACTTC. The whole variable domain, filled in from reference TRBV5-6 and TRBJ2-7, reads DAGVTQSPTHLIKTRGQQVTLRCSPKSGHDTVSWYQQALGQGPQFIFQYYEEEERQRGNFPDRFSGHQFPNYSSELNVNALLLGDSALYLCASSPLQGTEQYFGPGTRLTVT.

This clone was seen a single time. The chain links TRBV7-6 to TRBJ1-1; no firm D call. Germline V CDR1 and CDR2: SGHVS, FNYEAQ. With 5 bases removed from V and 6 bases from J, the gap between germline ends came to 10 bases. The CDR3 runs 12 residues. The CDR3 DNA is TGTGCCAGCAGCCCCCACAACGCTGAAGCTTTCTTT. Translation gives CASSPHNAEAFF. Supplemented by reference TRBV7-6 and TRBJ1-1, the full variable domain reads GAGVSQSPRYKVTKRGQDVALRCDPISGHVSLYWYRQALGQGPEFLTYFNYEAQQDKSGLPNDRFSAERPEGSISTLTIQRTEQRDSAMYRCASSPHNAEAFFGQGTRLTVV.

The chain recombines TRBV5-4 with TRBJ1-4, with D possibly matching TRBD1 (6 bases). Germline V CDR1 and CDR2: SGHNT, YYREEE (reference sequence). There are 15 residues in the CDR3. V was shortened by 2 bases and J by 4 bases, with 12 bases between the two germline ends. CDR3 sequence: CASSFKRGGNEKLFF. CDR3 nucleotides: TGTGCCAGCAGCTTTAAAAGGGGGGGTAATGAAAAACTGTTTTTT. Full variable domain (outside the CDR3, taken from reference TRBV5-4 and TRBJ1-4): ETGVTQSPTHLIKTRGQQVTLRCSSQSGHNTVSWYQQALGQGPQFIFQYYREEENGRGNFPPRFSGLQFPNYSSELNVNALELDDSALYLCASSFKRGGNEKLFFGSGTQLSVL.

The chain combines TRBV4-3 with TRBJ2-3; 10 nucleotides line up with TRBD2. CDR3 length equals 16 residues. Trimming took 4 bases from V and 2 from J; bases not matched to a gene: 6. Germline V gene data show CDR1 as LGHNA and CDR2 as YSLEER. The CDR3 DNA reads TGCGCCAGCAGCCTCCGACTAGCGGGCCCCACAGATACGCAGTATTTT. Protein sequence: CASSLRLAGPTDTQYF.

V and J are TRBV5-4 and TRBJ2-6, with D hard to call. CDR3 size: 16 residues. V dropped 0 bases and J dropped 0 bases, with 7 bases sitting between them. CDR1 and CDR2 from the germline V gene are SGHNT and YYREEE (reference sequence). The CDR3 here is CASSLAGNSGANVLTF. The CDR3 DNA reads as TGTGCCAGCAGCTTGGCAGGCAACTCTGGGGCCAACGTCCTGACTTTC. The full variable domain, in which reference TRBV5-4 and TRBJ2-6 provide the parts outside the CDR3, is ETGVTQSPTHLIKTRGQQVTLRCSSQSGHNTVSWYQQALGQGPQFIFQYYREEENGRGNFPPRFSGLQFPNYSSELNVNALELDDSALYLCASSLAGNSGANVLTFGAGSRLTVL.

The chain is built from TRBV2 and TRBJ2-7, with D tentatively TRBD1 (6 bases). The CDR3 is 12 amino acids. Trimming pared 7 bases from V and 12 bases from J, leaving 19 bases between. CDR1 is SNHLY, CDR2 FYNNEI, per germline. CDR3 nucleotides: TGTGCCAGCACCTACATCAGGGGCGCGTCGTACTTC. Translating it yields CASTYIRGASYF.

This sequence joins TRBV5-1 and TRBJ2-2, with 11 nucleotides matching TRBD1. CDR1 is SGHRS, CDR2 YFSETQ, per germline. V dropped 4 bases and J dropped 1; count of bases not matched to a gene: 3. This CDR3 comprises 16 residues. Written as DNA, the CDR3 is TGCGCCAGCAGCGTGGGGACAGGGGGGAACACCGGGGAGCTGTTTTTT. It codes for CASSVGTGGNTGELFF. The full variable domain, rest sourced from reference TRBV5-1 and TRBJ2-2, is KAGVTQTPRYLIKTRGQQVTLSCSPISGHRSVSWYQQTPGQGLQFLFEYFSETQRNKGNFPGRFSGRQFSNSRSEMNVSTLELGDSALYLCASSVGTGGNTGELFFGEGSRLTVL.

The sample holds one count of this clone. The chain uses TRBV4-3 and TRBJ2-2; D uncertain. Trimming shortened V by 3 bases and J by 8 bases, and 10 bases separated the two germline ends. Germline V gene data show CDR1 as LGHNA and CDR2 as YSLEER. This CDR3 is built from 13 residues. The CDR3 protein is CASSHNSPGELFF. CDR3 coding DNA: TGCGCCAGCAGCCATAACAGTCCTGGGGAGCTGTTTTTT.